This T cell receptor beta chain was found in a study of T cell responses to AZD1222 COVID-19 vaccine. Study conclusions and caveats: No day 14 peak samples; only post-peak repertoires were characterized. Close to half of spike-specific TCRs reportedly recognize unmutated variant regions. Spike was spanned by vaccine-associated CD4 TCRs, which were dominant at 160-218 and 743-854. At study baseline, merely over 5 AZD1222 recipients were seropositive.

Here immunoSEQ multiplex PCR was the method, and the copy in TCRdb shows in-frame clones only, minus some. The data contain 150,000 to 200,000 clones, approximately 91% of them singletons. As for this clone: Its antigen is unidentified.

Per the germline V gene, CDR1 is LGHNA and CDR2 is YSLEER. The V gene end was trimmed by 7 bases and the J gene end by 4 bases; junction bases not matched to a gene: 4. The CDR3 contains 14 residues. The clonotype originates from an adult in good health. This sample comprised peripheral blood, obtained on day 0 of AZD1222 vaccination. V is TRBV4-3 and J is TRBJ1-6, with 7 bases matching TRBD1. The CDR3 here is CASTGTVYNSPLHF. The CDR3 region has the DNA TGCGCCAGCACAGGGACAGTTTATAATTCACCCCTCCACTTT.